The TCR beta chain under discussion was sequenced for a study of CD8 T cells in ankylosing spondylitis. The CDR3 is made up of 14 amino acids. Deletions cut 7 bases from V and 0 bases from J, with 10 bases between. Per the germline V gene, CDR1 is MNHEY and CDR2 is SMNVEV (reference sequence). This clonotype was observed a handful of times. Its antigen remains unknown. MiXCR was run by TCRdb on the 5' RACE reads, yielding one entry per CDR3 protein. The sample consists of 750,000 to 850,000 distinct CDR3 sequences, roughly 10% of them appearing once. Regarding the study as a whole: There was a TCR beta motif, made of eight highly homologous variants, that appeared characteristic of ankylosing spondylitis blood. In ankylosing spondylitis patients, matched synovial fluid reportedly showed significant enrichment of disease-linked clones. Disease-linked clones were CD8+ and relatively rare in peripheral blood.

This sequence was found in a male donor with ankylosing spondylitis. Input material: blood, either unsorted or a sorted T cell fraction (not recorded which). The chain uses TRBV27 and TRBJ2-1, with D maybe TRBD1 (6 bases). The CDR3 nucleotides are TGTGCCAGCAAAGGCAGGGGCTCCTACAATGAGCAGTTCTTC. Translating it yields CASKGRGSYNEQFF.